Detailed here is one TCR beta chain. The record originates from a study of blood T cell repertoires in COVID-19. V gave up 2 bases and J gave up 2 bases; unmatched junction bases: 3. Germline CDR1 and CDR2: SGHNT and YYREEE (reference sequence). The CDR3 loop spans 15 amino acids. The method was immunoSEQ multiplex PCR; TCRdb's version includes in-frame clones alone and lacks a portion of them. The sample shows roughly 170,000 clones, under 85% of them seen only once. The receptor was isolated from a human donor in a cohort sampled during active COVID-19. The sequencing sample was made of peripheral blood. The gene calls are TRBV5-4 and TRBJ2-3; 9 bases are a match to TRBD1. CDR3 sequence (DNA): TGTGCCAGCAGCTTAAGGGACAGGGCCACAGATACGCAGTATTTT. Translated, it gives CASSLRDRATDTQYF.